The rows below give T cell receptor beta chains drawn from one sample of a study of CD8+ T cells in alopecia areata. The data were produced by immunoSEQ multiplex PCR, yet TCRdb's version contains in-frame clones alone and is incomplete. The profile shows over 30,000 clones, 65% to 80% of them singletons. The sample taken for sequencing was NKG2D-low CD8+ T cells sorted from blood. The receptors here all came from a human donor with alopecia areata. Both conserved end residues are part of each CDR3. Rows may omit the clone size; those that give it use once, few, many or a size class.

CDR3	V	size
CSANPGTDTGELFF	TRBV29-1	.
CASSPLPGQGTNTEAFF	TRBV27	.
CSVAGFIINEQFF	TRBV29-1	.
CASSVKGGEGETQYF	TRBV6-4	.
CASSLIDRGTGELFF	TRBV28	.
CASSLVDRVVGTDTQYF	TRBV4-1	.
CASSLAWARNYEQYF	TRBV5-1	.
CASRPQTGLALFF	TRBV28	few
CASSYKGPYEQYF	TRBV6-5	.
CSGTGGETDTQYF	TRBV29-1	.
CASTSWGNEKLFF	TRBV11-2	.
CSVGWGNEQFF	TRBV29-1	.
CSVDLGNQETQYF	TRBV29-1	once
CASSTASGGGELFF	TRBV7-6	few
CASSEASPGGQPQHF	TRBV6-1	.
CATSRGTGYPGELFF	TRBV15	few
CASSQGWTGLLYNEQFF	TRBV4-1	.
CASSLPGPETQYF	TRBV7-2	few
CASSLSEFGPNYEQYF	TRBV5-1	.
CASSFILRGSIGSYNEQFF	TRBV28	.
CASSATGPLGTDTQYF	TRBV27	.
CSVEVRMGRGHLQTQYF	TRBV29-1	.
CASSPARDEQFF	TRBV19	few
CASSSTSLAGGPHEQFF	TRBV7-9	.